These 23 T cell receptor beta chains were all obtained from the same sample, sequenced in a study of blood T cell repertoires in COVID-19. Method: immunoSEQ multiplex PCR; TCRdb's copy keeps in-frame clones and lacks some. This sample yields around 130,000 clones, of which around 87% are seen a single time; more than 2% belongs to the top ten. The sequenced sample was peripheral blood. All receptors derive from a man in his sixties or seventies with active COVID-19.

The V call is TRBV14, the J call TRBJ1-1; no reliable D call. The germline gives CDR1 SGHDN, CDR2 FVKESK. This CDR3 is 12 amino acids long. Trimming left V 6 bases short and J 1 base short, with 6 bases between. The CDR3 sequence: CASSWANTEAFF. CDR3 nucleotide sequence: TGTGCCAGCAGTTGGGCGAACACTGAAGCTTTCTTT.

A remark on this clone: It may be a read error: a sequence one base away is much more abundant. Different DNA sequences within this sample yield the same CDR3. The chain is built from TRBV5-4 and TRBJ2-7, with 7 nucleotides matching TRBD1. Germline CDR1 reads SGHNT; CDR2 reads YYREEE (reference sequence). With V trimmed by 4 bases and J by 3 bases, 1 base remained unmatched. CDR3 size: 12 residues. CDR3 amino acids: CASSRDSYEQYF. CDR3 DNA: TGTGCCAGCAGCCGGGACAGCTACGAGCAGTACTTC.

The chain is built from TRBV10-3 and TRBJ1-1, with a possible D match to TRBD1 (5 bases). V lost 0 bases, J lost 10 bases, and 18 bases lay in between. The CDR3 spans 15 residues. Germline CDR1 is ENHRY and CDR2 is SYGVKD. The CDR3 region is CAISESTAGKSAAFF. As DNA, the CDR3 is TGTGCCATCAGTGAGTCGACGGCAGGGAAGAGTGCAGCTTTCTTT.

The V call is TRBV7-2, the J call TRBJ1-4; 12 nucleotides match TRBD1. There are 16 residues in the CDR3. The germline V gene has CDR1 SGHTA and CDR2 FQGNSA. Trimming at V came to 3 bases and at J to 7 bases, leaving 6 bases not matched to a gene. For the CDR3, the DNA is TGTGCCAGCAGCTTTGGGACAGGGGGCTTTGGTGAAAAACTGTTTTTT. Translated, it gives CASSFGTGGFGEKLFF.

The gene calls are TRBV10-2 and TRBJ1-1; 7 bases align to TRBD1. Losses at the gene ends were 6 bases for V and 4 bases for J; bases not matched to a gene: 5. The CDR3 is made up of 13 amino acids. Germline CDR1 reads WSHSY; CDR2 reads SAAADI. In nucleotides, the CDR3 is TGCGCCAGCAGAGGGGCAGGGGGCACTGAAGCTTTCTTT. This codes for CASRGAGGTEAFF.

This clone was seen a few times. The chain couples TRBV4-1 to TRBJ2-7; TRBD2 matches 7 bases. The CDR3 is made up of 15 amino acids. V dropped 1 base and J dropped 1; count of bases not matched to a gene: 4. Germline loops: CDR1 MGHRA, CDR2 YSYEKL. CDR3 nucleotides: TGCGCCAGCAGCCAAGCGGCTAGCGGTTCCTACGAGCAGTACTTC. Its translation is CASSQAASGSYEQYF.

The chain joins TRBV5-1 to TRBJ2-1; 9 bases line up with TRBD1. The CDR3 sequence is 15 residues long. The germline V gene has CDR1 SGHRS and CDR2 YFSETQ. The trim removed 0 bases at V and 7 bases at J, leaving 5 bases unmatched. DNA of the CDR3: TGCGCCAGCAGCTTGGCGGGACAGGGATTAAATGAGCAGTTCTTC. Protein product: CASSLAGQGLNEQFF. The full variable domain, completed using reference TRBV5-1 and TRBJ2-1, is KAGVTQTPRYLIKTRGQQVTLSCSPISGHRSVSWYQQTPGQGLQFLFEYFSETQRNKGNFPGRFSGRQFSNSRSEMNVSTLELGDSALYLCASSLAGQGLNEQFFGPGTRLTVL.

This clone was recorded only once. This chain links TRBV20-1 with TRBJ2-1; 13 nucleotides match TRBD2. Losses at the gene ends were 3 bases for V and 8 bases for J; bases not matched to a gene: 7. Germline values: CDR1 DFQATT, CDR2 SNEGSKA (reference sequence). This CDR3 spans 15 amino acids. The CDR3 DNA reads as TGCAGTGCTAGTGGGGGACTAGCGGGGTGGGATGAGCAGTTCTTC. Its protein product is CSASGGLAGWDEQFF.

The chain uses TRBV3-1 (or the pseudogene TRBV3-2) and TRBJ2-7; D remains unclear. Germline CDR1 LGHDT, CDR2 YNNKEL (reference sequence). The CDR3 sequence is 12 residues long. V gave up 4 bases and J gave up 3 bases, with 7 bases separating them. CDR3 sequence: CASSRTDYEQYF. The CDR3 region has the DNA TGTGCCAGCAGCCGAACAGACTACGAGCAGTACTTC.

The chain couples TRBV9 to TRBJ2-5; 9 bases line up with TRBD2. The CDR3 runs to 15 residues. CDR1 and CDR2 from the germline V gene are SGDLS and YYNGEE. With 0 bases clipped from V and 5 bases from J, the junction kept 5 bases outside the gene matches. The CDR3 loop reads CASSVGAGGPETQYF. The CDR3 DNA follows: TGTGCCAGCAGCGTAGGGGCGGGAGGGCCGGAGACCCAGTACTTC. Looking up the rest from reference TRBV9 and TRBJ2-5 gives the full variable domain: DSGVTQTPKHLITATGQRVTLRCSPRSGDLSVYWYQQSLDQGLQFLIQYYNGEERAKGNILERFSAQQFPDLHSELNLSSLELGDSALYFCASSVGAGGPETQYFGPGTRLLVL.

J is TRBJ1-5 and V is TRBV28; unclear D gene. V was clipped by 7 bases and J by 7 bases, with 11 bases between them. This CDR3 is built from 12 residues. Germline V gene sequence: CDR1 MDHEN, CDR2 SYDVKM. In DNA, the CDR3 is TGTGCCAGCACCGGGTCGGGGCAGCCCCAGCATTTT. This encodes CASTGSGQPQHF.

The chain combines TRBV28 with TRBJ2-7; D gene uncertain. Germline V lookup: CDR1 MDHEN, CDR2 SYDVKM. V was trimmed by 6 bases and J by 3 bases, leaving 6 bases between them. The CDR3 is made up of 11 amino acids. This CDR3 is CASSPFYEQYF. CDR3 nucleotide sequence: TGTGCCAGCAGCCCCTTCTACGAGCAGTACTTC.

The rearrangement joins TRBV5-1 to TRBJ1-4; TRBD1 matches 9 bases. The CDR3 runs to 16 residues. The germline V gene encodes CDR1 SGHRS and CDR2 YFSETQ. V was pared by 3 bases and J by 0 bases, with 3 bases of the junction left unmatched. The CDR3, as DNA: TGCGCCAGCAGCTCTGGGACAGGGACAACTAATGAAAAACTGTTTTTT. This sequence encodes CASSSGTGTTNEKLFF.

V is TRBV27 and J is TRBJ2-1, with 11 bases lining up with TRBD2. CDR3 length: 17 residues. Per germline, CDR1 MNHEY and CDR2 SMNVEV (reference sequence). Trimming took 5 bases from V and 1 from J; bases not matched to a gene: 7. As DNA, the CDR3 is TGTGCCAGCAGTAAATTTAGCGGGAGGGTATCCTACAATGAGCAGTTCTTC. It yields the protein CASSKFSGRVSYNEQFF.

This chain links TRBV6-5 with TRBJ2-7; 8 nucleotides agree with TRBD1. The CDR3 extends over 15 amino acids. Per the germline V gene, CDR1 is MNHEY and CDR2 is SVGAGI. Unmatched junction bases numbered 7, after V lost 6 bases and J lost 0 bases. The CDR3 DNA reads TGTGCCAGCAGCTCCGGGACAGGAGTCTCCTACGAGCAGTACTTC. It codes for CASSSGTGVSYEQYF.

This clone was picked up one time. The CDR3 sequence is CASRITGGYYNSPLHF. CDR3 sequence (DNA): TGTGCCAGCAGGATTACAGGGGGCTACTATAATTCACCCCTCCACTTT. The chain couples TRBV27 to TRBJ1-6, with 9 bases matching TRBD1. Germline-derived CDR1 and CDR2 are MNHEY and SMNVEV (reference sequence). CDR3 length: 16 residues. The trim removed 6 bases at V and 3 bases at J, leaving 6 bases unmatched.

V is TRBV3-1 (or the pseudogene TRBV3-2) and J is TRBJ2-1, with TRBD1 matching 7 bases. This CDR3 spans 15 amino acids. The germline gives CDR1 LGHDT, CDR2 YNNKEL (reference sequence). The V segment lost 4 bases and the J segment 7 bases; nucleotides outside the gene matches: 10. The DNA for the CDR3 is TGTGCCAGCAGCCCTCGACAGGGAAATTCGAATGAGCAGTTCTTC. Protein: CASSPRQGNSNEQFF.

The V gene is TRBV7-3, the J gene TRBJ2-1, with unresolved D. The CDR3 runs to 14 residues. Germline V lookup: CDR1 SGHTA, CDR2 FQGTGA. V was clipped by 3 bases and J by 4 bases, with 10 bases between them. In nucleotides, the CDR3 is TGTGCCAGCAGCTTGGGCACAGCTTACAATGAGCAGTTCTTC. This codes for CASSLGTAYNEQFF.

V gene TRBV15 combines with J gene TRBJ2-4; possible D gene TRBD1, 6 bases. The CDR3 runs 17 residues. The V gene's germline CDR1 is LNHNV and CDR2 YYDKDF (reference sequence). Trimming stripped 1 base from V and 0 bases from J, with 13 bases between. The CDR3 spells CATSRGGQGRAKNIQYF. The CDR3 nucleotides are TGTGCCACCAGCAGAGGAGGGCAGGGGAGAGCCAAAAACATTCAGTACTTC.

The rearrangement links TRBV24-1 to TRBJ1-1; D gene uncertain. CDR1 and CDR2 (germline): KGHDR, SFDVKD. Trimming removed 4 bases at V and 1 base at J, with 15 bases between. The CDR3 is made up of 16 amino acids. The DNA of the CDR3 is TGTGCCACCAGTGACTCCTCAACTTCTGGGAACACTGAAGCTTTCTTT. It translates to CATSDSSTSGNTEAFF.

V is TRBV24-1 and J is TRBJ2-1, with a tentative D call TRBD1 (5 bases). Trimming shortened V by 3 bases and J by 2 bases, and 10 bases separated the two germline ends. Germline V lookup: CDR1 KGHDR, CDR2 SFDVKD. The CDR3 loop spans 15 amino acids. This chain's CDR3 is CATSDTTVPYNEQFF. The CDR3 DNA is TGTGCCACCAGTGATACGACAGTGCCCTACAATGAGCAGTTCTTC.

The rearrangement uses TRBV14 and TRBJ2-7; D might be TRBD2 (6 bases). V lost 1 base and J 9 bases, leaving 10 bases between the germline ends. Germline V gene sequence: CDR1 SGHDN, CDR2 FVKESK. The CDR3 contains 12 residues. In DNA form, the CDR3 reads TGTGCCAGCAGCCAAGGGGACTTACGGCAGTACTTC. Its protein is CASSQGDLRQYF. Supplemented by reference TRBV14 and TRBJ2-7, the full variable domain reads EAGVTQFPSHSVIEKGQTVTLRCDPISGHDNLYWYRRVMGKEIKFLLHFVKESKQDESGMPNNRFLAERTGGTYSTLKVQPAELEDSGVYFCASSQGDLRQYFGPGTRLTVT.

The chain is built from TRBV2 and TRBJ2-2, with no clear D. Germline V gene lookup returns CDR1 SNHLY and CDR2 FYNNEI. The CDR3 loop spans 14 amino acids. V lost 2 bases to trimming and J lost 6 bases, with 10 bases between them. The CDR3, as DNA: TGTGCCAGCAGTGAACTCGTGTTCGCCGGGGAGCTGTTTTTT. Translating gives CASSELVFAGELFF.